One TCR beta chain is described in this entry. The entry originates in a study of blood T cell repertoires in COVID-19. Study context: The samples span acute and convalescent COVID-19 from the United States, Italy and Spain. PBMCs, B-cell-depleted T cells, or T cells were the source of the cDNA or gDNA that made up the material.

Trimming at V came to 0 bases and at J to 1 base, leaving 7 bases not matched to a gene. This CDR3 is built from 17 residues. CDR1 is LGHNA, CDR2 YSLEER, per germline. Followed over time, Seattle patients had been enrolled while infection was active. Authors' methods: Nucleated cell number was recorded as an estimate derived from reference gene primer amplification. Measured with immunoSEQ multiplex PCR; TCRdb has only the in-frame clones, and not every one. V, J and clone size are those of that table, while D and trimming were read from the DNA. The sample records about 240,000 clones, roughly 85% being singletons.

The specimen was peripheral blood. The clonotype originates from a man over 45 with COVID-19, enrolled during active disease. This sequence joins TRBV4-3 and TRBJ2-5, with TRBD1 matching over 8 bases. The CDR3 DNA is TGCGCCAGCAGCCAAGATAACCGGGACAGGACCCAAGAGACCCAGTACTTC. This encodes CASSQDNRDRTQETQYF.